This record looks at one T cell receptor (beta chain) sequence and its context. Its antigen is unknown. No qualities accompany the bases; no much larger clone lies one base away. These data belong to a study of blood T cell repertoires in COVID-19 (dated by TCRdb to about 2020). For the wider study: Samples from collaborators originated in the United States, Italy and Spain and spanned both the acute and convalescent phases of COVID-19. Deeply sampled blood TCRbeta repertoires from subjects exposed to, actively infected with, or recovered from COVID-19 were included in the dataset. Nearly every sample came with metadata listing a de-identified subject ID, COVID-19 status, age in years and sex. The prospective study material was composed of cDNA or gDNA derived from T cells, B-cell-depleted T cells, or PBMCs. The repertoires were released in a freely available public database meant as a resource for research on the immune response to SARS-CoV-2. Samples came from the ongoing ImmuneRACE study (first 160 participants) plus 1,254 subjects from 6 global collaborators. Where HLA class I and class II types were available, the types were taken from metadata supplied by the sample provider, not from assay-based typing. The paper as a whole reports these results and caveats: The amount of clinical and demographic metadata varied by source and participant and was provided uncurated.

The CDR3 runs 16 amino acids, cysteine and phenylalanine included. Here the CDR3 DNA is all that survives: 48 bases in frame from base 1. Relative to germline, V is missing 4 bases and J is missing 8 bases, with 13 bases of the junction outside any gene match. CDR1 MDHEN and CDR2 SYDVKM were looked up in the germline V gene. At one collaborating source in Seattle, patients were enrolled during active infection and were followed longitudinally through the course of disease. Whole blood was collected in K2EDTA tubes by collaborating institutions according to the institutions' own protocols. For TCRbeta analysis, collaborators shipped samples in one of three forms: frozen whole blood, isolated PBMCs, or DNA extracted from either of those sample types. TCRbeta CDR3 regions were amplified from genomic DNA by means of the immunoSEQ Assay, a bias-controlled multiplex PCR. Regarding the original processing steps: Within the assay, amplification of reference gene primers was used to estimate how many nucleated cells each sample contained. To quantify the absolute abundance of each unique TCRbeta CDR3 rearrangement, sequence reads were collapsed and filtered. For each sample, productive Simpson clonality was calculated by taking the square root of Simpson's diversity index across productive rearrangements. Drawn from immuneACCESS, this table holds only the in-frame rearrangements with V and J called that TCRdb kept. Clones are partly lost; checked studies trace under half to an unresolved V gene and leave the rest unexplained. The DNA was the basis for D and trimming; V, J and clone size are from that table. This sample has roughly 210,000 clones in its table, and around 84% of those were observed once. Of the sample, more than 9% is held by the ten largest clones.

The receptor chain draws on TRBV28 and TRBJ2-1; TRBD1 agrees with 8 junctional bases. The sequencing input was peripheral blood. The receptor was isolated from a woman older than 75 with COVID-19, enrolled during active disease. CDR3 reads: CASSSGQGGKGYEQFF. The bases read TGTGCCAGCAGTTCCGGACAGGGTGGAAAGGGCTATGAGCAGTTCTTC.